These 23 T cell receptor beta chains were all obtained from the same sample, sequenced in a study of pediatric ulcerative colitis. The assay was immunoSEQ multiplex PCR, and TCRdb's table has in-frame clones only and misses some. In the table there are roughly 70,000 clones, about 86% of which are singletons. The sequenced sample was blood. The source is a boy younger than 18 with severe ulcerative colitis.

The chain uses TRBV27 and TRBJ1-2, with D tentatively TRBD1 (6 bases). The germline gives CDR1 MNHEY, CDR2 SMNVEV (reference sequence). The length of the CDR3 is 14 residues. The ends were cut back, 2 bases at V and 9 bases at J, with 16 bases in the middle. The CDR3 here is CASSLRGAGARYTF. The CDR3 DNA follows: TGTGCCAGCAGTTTAAGGGGGGCAGGAGCGCGCTACACCTTC.

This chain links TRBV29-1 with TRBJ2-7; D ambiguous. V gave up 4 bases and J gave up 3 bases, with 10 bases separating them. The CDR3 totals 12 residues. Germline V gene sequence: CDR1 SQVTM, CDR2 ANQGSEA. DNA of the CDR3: TGCAGCGTTGTTGGGCAGAACTACGAGCAGTACTTC. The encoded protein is CSVVGQNYEQYF.

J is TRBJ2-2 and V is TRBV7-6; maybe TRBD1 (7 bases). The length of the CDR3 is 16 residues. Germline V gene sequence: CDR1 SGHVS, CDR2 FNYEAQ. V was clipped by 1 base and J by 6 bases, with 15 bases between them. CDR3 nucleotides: TGTGCCAGCAGCTTAGAAGGAGGGGGCTCGGCCGGGGAGCTGTTTTTT. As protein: CASSLEGGGSAGELFF.

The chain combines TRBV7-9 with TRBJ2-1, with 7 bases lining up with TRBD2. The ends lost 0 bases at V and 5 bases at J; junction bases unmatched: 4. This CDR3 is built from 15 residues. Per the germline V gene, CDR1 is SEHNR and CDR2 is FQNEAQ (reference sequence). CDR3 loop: CASSLADREDNEQFF. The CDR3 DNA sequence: TGTGCCAGCAGCTTAGCTGACCGGGAGGACAATGAGCAGTTCTTC.

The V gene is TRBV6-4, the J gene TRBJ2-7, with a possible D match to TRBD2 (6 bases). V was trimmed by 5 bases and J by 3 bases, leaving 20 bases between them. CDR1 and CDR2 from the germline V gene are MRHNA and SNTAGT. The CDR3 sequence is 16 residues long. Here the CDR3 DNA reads TGTGCCAGCAGTTCCGGGGGTGGCAGACTAGACTACGAGCAGTACTTC. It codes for CASSSGGGRLDYEQYF.

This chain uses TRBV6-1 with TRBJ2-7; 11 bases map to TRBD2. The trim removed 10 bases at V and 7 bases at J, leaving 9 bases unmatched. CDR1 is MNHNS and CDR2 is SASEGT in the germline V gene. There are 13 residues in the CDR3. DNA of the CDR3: TGTGCCACCCGACTAGCGGGACCTCCGGAGCAGTACTTC. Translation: CATRLAGPPEQYF.

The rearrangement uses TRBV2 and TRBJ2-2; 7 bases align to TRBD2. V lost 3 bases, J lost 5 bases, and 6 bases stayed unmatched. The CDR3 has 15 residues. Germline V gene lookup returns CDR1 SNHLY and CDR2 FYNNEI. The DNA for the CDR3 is TGTGCCAGCAGTGAGGGCGGGAGCTATACCGGGGAGCTGTTTTTT. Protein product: CASSEGGSYTGELFF.

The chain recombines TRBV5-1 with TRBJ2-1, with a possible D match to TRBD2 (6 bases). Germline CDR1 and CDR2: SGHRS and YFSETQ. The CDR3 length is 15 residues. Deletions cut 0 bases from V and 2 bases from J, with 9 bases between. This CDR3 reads CASSLVGGPYNEQFF. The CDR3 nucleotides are TGCGCCAGCAGCTTGGTGGGAGGTCCCTACAATGAGCAGTTCTTC. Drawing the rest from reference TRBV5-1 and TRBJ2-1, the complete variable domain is KAGVTQTPRYLIKTRGQQVTLSCSPISGHRSVSWYQQTPGQGLQFLFEYFSETQRNKGNFPGRFSGRQFSNSRSEMNVSTLELGDSALYLCASSLVGGPYNEQFFGPGTRLTVL.

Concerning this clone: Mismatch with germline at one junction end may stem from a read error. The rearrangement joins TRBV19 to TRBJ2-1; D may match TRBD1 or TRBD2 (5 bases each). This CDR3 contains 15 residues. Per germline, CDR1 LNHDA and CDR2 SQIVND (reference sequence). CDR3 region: CATSRGALWGNEQFF. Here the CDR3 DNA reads TGTGCCACTAGTAGAGGGGCCCTCTGGGGGAATGAGCAGTTCTTC.

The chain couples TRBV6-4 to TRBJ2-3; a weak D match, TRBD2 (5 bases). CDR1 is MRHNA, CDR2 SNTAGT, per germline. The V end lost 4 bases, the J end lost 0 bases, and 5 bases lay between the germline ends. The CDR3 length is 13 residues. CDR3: CASSAGSTDTQYF. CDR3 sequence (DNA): TGTGCCAGCAGTGCGGGAAGCACAGATACGCAGTATTTT.

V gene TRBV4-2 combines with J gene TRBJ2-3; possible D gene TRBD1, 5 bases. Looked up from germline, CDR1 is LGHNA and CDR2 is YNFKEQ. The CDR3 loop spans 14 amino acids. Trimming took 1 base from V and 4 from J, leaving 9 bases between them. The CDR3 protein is CASSQVATADTQYF. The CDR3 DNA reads TGTGCCAGCAGCCAAGTCGCGACAGCAGATACGCAGTATTTT.

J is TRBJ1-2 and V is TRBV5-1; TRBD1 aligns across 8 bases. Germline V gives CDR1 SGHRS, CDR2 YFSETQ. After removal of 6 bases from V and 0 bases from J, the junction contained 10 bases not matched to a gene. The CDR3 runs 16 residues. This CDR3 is CASTQGDRTANYGYTF. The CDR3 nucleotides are TGCGCCAGCACCCAAGGGGACAGGACCGCTAACTATGGCTACACCTTC.

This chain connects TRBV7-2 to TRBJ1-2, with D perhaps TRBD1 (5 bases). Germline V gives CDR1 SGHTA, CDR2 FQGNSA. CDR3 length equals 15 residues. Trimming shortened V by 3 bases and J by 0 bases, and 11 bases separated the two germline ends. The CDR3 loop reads CASSLGLAANYGYTF. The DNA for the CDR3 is TGTGCCAGCAGCTTGGGACTCGCAGCTAACTATGGCTACACCTTC.

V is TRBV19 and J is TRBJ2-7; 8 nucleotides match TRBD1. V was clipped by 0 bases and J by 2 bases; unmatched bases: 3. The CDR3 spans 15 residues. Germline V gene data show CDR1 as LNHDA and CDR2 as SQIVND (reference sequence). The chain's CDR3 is CASSIEGTGAYEQYF. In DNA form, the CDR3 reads TGTGCCAGTAGTATAGAAGGGACAGGAGCCTACGAGCAGTACTTC.

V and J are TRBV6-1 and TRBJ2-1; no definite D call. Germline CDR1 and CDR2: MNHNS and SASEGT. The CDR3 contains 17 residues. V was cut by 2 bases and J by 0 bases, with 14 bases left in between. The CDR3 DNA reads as TGTGCCAGCAGTGAAACCGAAGCCGGTTTCTCCTACAATGAGCAGTTCTTC. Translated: CASSETEAGFSYNEQFF.

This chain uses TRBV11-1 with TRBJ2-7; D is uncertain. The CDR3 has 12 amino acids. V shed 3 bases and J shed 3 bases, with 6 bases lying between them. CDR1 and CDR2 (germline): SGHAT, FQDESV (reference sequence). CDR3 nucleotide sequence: TGTGCCAGCAGCTTTACACTCTACGAGCAGTACTTC. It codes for CASSFTLYEQYF.

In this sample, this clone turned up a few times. CDR3 in amino acids: CAWNAGNTEAFF. CDR3 nucleotide sequence: TGTGCCTGGAACGCCGGGAACACTGAAGCTTTCTTT. The rearrangement uses TRBV30 and TRBJ1-1; D is unresolved. Germline-derived CDR1 and CDR2 are GTSNPN and SVGIG (reference sequence). Trimming shortened V by 4 bases and J by 1 base, and 7 bases separated the two germline ends. This CDR3 spans 12 amino acids.

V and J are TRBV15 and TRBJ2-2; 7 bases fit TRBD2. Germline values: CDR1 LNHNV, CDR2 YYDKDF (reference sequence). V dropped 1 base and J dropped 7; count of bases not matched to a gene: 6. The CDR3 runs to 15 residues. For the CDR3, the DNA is TGTGCCACCAGCAGAGCGGCGGGAGAGGTCGGGGAGCTGTTTTTT. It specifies CATSRAAGEVGELFF.

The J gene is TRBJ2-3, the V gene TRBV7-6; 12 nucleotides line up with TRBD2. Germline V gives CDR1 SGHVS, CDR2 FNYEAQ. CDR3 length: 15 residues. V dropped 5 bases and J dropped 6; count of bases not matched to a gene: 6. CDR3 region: CASSGLAGGPDTQYF. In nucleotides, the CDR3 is TGTGCCAGCAGCGGTCTAGCGGGAGGGCCGGATACGCAGTATTTT. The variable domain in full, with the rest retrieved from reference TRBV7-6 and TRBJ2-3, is GAGVSQSPRYKVTKRGQDVALRCDPISGHVSLYWYRQALGQGPEFLTYFNYEAQQDKSGLPNDRFSAERPEGSISTLTIQRTEQRDSAMYRCASSGLAGGPDTQYFGPGTRLTVL.

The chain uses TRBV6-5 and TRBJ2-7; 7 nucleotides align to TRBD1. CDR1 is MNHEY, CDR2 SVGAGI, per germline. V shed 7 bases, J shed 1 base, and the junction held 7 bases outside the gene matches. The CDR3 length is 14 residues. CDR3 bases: TGTGCCAGCAAAAACCCGGGACAGTCCTACGAGCAGTACTTC. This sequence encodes CASKNPGQSYEQYF.

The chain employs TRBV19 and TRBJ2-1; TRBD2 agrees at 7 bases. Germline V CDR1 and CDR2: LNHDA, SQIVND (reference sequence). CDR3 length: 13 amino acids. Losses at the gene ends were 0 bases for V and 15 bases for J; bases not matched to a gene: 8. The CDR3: CASSIEAGTPPFF. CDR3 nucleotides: TGTGCCAGTAGTATAGAAGCGGGGACGCCTCCGTTCTTC.

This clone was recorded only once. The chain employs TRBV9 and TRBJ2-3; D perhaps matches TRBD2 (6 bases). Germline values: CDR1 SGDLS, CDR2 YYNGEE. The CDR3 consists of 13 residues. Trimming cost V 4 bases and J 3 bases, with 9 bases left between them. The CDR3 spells CASSLGGTDTQYF. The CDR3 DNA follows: TGTGCCAGCAGCTTAGGAGGGACAGATACGCAGTATTTT.

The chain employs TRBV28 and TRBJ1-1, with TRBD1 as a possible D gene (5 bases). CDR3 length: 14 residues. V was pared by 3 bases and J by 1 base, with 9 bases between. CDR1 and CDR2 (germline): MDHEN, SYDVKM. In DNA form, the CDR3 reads TGTGCCAGCAGTTTTTGGGACCCGAACACTGAAGCTTTCTTT. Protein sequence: CASSFWDPNTEAFF.